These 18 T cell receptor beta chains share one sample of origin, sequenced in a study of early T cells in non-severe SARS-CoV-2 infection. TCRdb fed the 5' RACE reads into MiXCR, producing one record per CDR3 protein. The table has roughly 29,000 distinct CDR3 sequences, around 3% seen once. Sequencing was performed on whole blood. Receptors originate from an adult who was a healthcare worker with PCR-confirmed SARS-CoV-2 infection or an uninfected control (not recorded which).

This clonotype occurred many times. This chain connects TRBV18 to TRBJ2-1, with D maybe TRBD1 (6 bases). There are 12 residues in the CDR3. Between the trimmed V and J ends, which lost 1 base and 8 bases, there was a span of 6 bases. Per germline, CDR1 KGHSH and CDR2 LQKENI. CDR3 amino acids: CASSPRGHEQFF. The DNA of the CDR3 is TGTGCCAGCTCACCACGGGGGCATGAGCAGTTCTTC.

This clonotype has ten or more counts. CDR3 DNA sequence: TGCAGTGCTGAAAGCGGGGGCCCGACAGATACGCAGTATTTT. Its translation is CSAESGGPTDTQYF. This sequence joins TRBV20-1 and TRBJ2-3; TRBD2 agrees at 8 bases. The V gene's germline CDR1 is DFQATT and CDR2 SNEGSKA (reference sequence). V lost 5 bases and J lost 3; bases outside the gene matches: 7. The CDR3 runs to 14 residues.

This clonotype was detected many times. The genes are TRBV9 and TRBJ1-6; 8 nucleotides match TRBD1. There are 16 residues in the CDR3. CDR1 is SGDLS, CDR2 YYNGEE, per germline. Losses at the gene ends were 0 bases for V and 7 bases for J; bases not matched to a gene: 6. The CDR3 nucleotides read TGTGCCAGCAGCGTAGCTCACAGGACAGGGAATTCACCCCTCCACTTT. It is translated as CASSVAHRTGNSPLHF.

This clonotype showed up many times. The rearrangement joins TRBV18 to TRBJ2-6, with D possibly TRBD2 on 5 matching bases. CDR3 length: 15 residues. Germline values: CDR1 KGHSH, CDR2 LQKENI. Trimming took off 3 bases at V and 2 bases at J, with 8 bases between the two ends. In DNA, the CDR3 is TGTGCCAGCTCACCGTCGGGGACTGGGGCCAACGTCCTGACTTTC. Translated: CASSPSGTGANVLTF. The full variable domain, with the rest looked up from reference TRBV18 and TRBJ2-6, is NAGVMQNPRHLVRRRGQEARLRCSPMKGHSHVYWYRQLPEEGLKFMVYLQKENIIDESGMPKERFSAEFPKEGPSILRIQQVVRGDSAAYFCASSPSGTGANVLTFGAGSRLTVL.

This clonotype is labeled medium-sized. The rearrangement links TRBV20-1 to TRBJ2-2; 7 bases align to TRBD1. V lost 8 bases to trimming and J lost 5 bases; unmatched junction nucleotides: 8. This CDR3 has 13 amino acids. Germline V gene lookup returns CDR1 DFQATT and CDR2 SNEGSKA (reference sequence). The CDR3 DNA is TGCAGTATCCGACAGGGTCAAACCGGGGAGCTGTTTTTT. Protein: CSIRQGQTGELFF.

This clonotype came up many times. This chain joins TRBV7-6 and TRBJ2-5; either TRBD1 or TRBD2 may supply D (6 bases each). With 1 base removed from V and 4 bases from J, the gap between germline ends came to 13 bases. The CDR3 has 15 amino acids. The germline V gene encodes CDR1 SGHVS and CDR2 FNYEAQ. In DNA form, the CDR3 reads TGTGCCAGCAGCTTAGAGTGGGGGGCCGGAGAGACCCAGTACTTC. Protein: CASSLEWGAGETQYF.

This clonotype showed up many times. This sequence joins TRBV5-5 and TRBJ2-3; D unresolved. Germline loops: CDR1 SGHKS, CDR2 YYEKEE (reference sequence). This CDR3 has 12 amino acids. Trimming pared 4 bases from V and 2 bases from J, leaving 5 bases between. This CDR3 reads CASSQDTDTQYF. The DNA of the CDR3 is TGTGCCAGCAGCCAAGACACAGATACGCAGTATTTT.

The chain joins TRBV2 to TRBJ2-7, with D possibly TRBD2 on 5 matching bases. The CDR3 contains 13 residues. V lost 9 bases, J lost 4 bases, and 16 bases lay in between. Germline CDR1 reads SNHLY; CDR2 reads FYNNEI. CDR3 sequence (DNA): TGTGCCAGACCGGGAAATCCTCGTTACGAGCAGTACGTC. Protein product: CARPGNPRYEQYV.

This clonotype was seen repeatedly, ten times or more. The CDR3 sequence: CASSHGQLNTGELFF. The CDR3 bases are TGTGCCAGCAGCCATGGACAGCTGAACACCGGGGAGCTGTTTTTT. V usage is TRBV3-1 and J usage is TRBJ2-2; a weak D match, TRBD1 (6 bases). Germline CDR1 and CDR2: LGHDT and YNNKEL (reference sequence). V was cut by 3 bases and J by 1 base, with 9 bases left in between. This CDR3 spans 15 amino acids.

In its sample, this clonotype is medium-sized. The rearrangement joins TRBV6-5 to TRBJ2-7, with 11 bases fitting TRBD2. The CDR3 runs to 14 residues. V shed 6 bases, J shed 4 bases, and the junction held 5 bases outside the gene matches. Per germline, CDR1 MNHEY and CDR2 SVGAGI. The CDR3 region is CASRETSGVYEQYV. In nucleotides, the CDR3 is TGTGCCAGCAGGGAGACTAGCGGGGTTTACGAGCAGTACGTC.

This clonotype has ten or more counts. The CDR3 protein is CASTRGRASTDTQYF. The CDR3 nucleotides are TGTGCCAGCACCCGGGGGCGGGCGTCCACAGATACGCAGTATTTT. The chain has TRBV27 and TRBJ2-3; D may match TRBD1 or TRBD2 (6 bases each). Per the germline V gene, CDR1 is MNHEY and CDR2 is SMNVEV (reference sequence). V lost 7 bases and J lost 2, with 16 bases in between. The CDR3 has 15 residues.

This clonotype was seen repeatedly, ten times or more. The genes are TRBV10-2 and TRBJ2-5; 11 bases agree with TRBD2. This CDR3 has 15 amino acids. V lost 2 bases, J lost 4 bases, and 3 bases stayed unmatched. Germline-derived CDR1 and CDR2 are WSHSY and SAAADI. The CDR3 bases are TGCGCCAGCAGTGAGGGGGGACTAGCGGTAGAGACCCAGTACTTC. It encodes CASSEGGLAVETQYF.

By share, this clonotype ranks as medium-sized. The CDR3 sequence: CASSLGDFNTEAFF. CDR3 DNA sequence: TGCGCCAGCAGCTTGGGGGATTTCAACACTGAAGCTTTCTTT. The chain joins TRBV5-1 to TRBJ1-1, with no clear D. V was trimmed by 0 bases and J by 2 bases, leaving 8 bases between them. Per germline, CDR1 SGHRS and CDR2 YFSETQ. The CDR3 loop spans 14 amino acids.

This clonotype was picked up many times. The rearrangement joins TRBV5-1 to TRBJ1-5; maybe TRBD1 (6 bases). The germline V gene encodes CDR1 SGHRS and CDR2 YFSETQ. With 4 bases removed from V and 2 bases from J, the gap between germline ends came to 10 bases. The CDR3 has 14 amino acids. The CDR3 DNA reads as TGCGCCAGCAGCCTTTCAGGGGGCAATCAGCCCCAGCATTTT. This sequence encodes CASSLSGGNQPQHF.

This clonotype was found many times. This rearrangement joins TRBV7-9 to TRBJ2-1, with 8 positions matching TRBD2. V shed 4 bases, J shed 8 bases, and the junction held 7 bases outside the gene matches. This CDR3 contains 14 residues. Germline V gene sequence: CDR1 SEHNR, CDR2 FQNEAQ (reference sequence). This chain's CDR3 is CASSSPGTSDEQFF. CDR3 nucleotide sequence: TGTGCCAGCAGCTCCCCCGGGACTAGTGATGAGCAGTTCTTC.

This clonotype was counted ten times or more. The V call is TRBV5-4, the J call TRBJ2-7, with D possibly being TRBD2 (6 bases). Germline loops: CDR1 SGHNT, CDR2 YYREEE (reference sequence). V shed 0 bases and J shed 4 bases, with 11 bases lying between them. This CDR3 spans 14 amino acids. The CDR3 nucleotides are TGTGCCAGCAGCTTGGATCCAGCGGGTTACGAGCAGTACGTC. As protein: CASSLDPAGYEQYV.

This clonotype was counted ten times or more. This CDR3 reads CASSYGQNSRYGYTF. In nucleotides, the CDR3 is TGTGCCAGCAGTTACGGGCAGAATAGTCGCTATGGCTACACCTTC. The chain carries TRBV6-6 and TRBJ1-2; the D is unclear. CDR1 is MNHNY and CDR2 is SVGAGI in the germline V gene (reference sequence). V gave up 2 bases and J gave up 4 bases, with 14 bases separating them. CDR3 length: 15 residues.

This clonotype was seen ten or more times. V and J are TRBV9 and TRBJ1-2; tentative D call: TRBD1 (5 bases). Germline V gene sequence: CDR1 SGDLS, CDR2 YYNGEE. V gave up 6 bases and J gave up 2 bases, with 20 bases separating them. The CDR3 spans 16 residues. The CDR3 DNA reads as TGTGCCAGCAACTCAGAGGATTGGGGGGTGAACTATGGCTACACCTTC. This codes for CASNSEDWGVNYGYTF.